The sequence of this T cell receptor (beta chain) was determined in a study of T cells in narcolepsy listed by TCRdb under 2018. About the investigation overall: The study enrolled patients with narcolepsy type 1 or type 2 (NT1, NT2) together with healthy control donors. Autoreactive T cells targeting hypocretin neuron self-antigens (hypocretin, TRIB2) were sought in narcolepsy patients, and TCR Vbeta sequencing was used to track clonotypes in blood and CSF. What the authors observed across the whole study: Numbers of sequenced blood memory CD4+ clonotypes were comparable, with averages of 38,000 to 40,000 in patients and 33,354 in controls. Certain blood memory CD4+ repertoires from patients and controls had no sequences that matched autoreactive T cell clones. Autoreactive clonotypes were reported to be detected serially in the blood of the same patients and of different patients, but not in the blood of healthy controls. Plots comparing CSF and blood CD4+ T cell clonotypes from the same patient highlighted HCRT-specific and TRIB2-specific autoreactive clonotypes.

This clone has only one observation. Its antigen has not been determined. Base-call qualities are not available, and no considerably larger clone is one nucleotide away. Memory CD4+ T cells were sorted ex vivo from peripheral blood of narcolepsy patients and healthy controls for TCR Vbeta sequencing. Libraries were prepared through the immunoSEQ multiplex PCR assay. Held by TCRdb, this immuneACCESS table contains in-frame sequences only and omits some clones. Under half of the omission traces to an unresolved V gene where checked; the cause of the rest is unknown. The sample includes around 30,000 clones, with 81% observed a single time. Roughly 2.5% of the sample comes from the top ten. The receptor was isolated from a human donor in good health. The sequenced material came from memory (CD45RA-) CD4+ T cells from blood. Explained via the paper, the cell subset or site label denotes: memory T cells sorted ex vivo from peripheral blood.

In nucleotides, the sequence is TGCAGCGTTGATGATGGCATTGGGTTGCAGACCCAGTACTTC. It translates as CSVDDGIGLQTQYF. The rearrangement joined TRBV29-1 to TRBJ2-5; the D gene cannot be resolved reliably. Inclusive of the bounding cysteine and phenylalanine, the CDR3 is 14 residues long. The DNA shown is the 42-base CDR3, in frame from base 1. V is clipped by 3 bases and J by 6 bases, and the sequence between their germline boundaries is 17 bases long. CDR1 and CDR2 were assigned from the germline V gene as SQVTM and ANQGSEA. Where the CDR3 stops, the reference TRBV29-1 and TRBJ2-5 genes take over; the full variable domain is SAVISQKPSRDICQRGTSLTIQCQVDSQVTMMFWYRQQPGQSLTLIATANQGSEATYESGFVIDKFPISRPNLTFSTLTVSNMSPEDSSIYLCSVDDGIGLQTQYFGPGTRLLVL.